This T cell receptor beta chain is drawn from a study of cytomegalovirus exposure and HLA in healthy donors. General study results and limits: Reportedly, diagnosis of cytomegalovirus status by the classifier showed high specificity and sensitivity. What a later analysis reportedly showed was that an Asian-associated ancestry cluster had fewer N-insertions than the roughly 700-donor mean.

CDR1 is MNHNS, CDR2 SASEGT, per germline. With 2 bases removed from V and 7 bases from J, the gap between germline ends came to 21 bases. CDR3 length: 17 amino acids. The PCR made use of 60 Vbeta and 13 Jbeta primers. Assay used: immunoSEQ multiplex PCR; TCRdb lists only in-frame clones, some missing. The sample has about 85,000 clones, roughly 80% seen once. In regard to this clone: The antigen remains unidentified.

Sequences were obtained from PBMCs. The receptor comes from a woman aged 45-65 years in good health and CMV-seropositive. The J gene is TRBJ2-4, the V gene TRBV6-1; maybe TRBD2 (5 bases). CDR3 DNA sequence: TGTGCCAGCAGTGAATTACGGGGAGCAAAGAAGCGGAACATTCAGTACTTC. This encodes CASSELRGAKKRNIQYF.